This T cell receptor beta chain emerged from a study of T cells in Graves' hyperthyroidism and ophthalmopathy. Diagnoses were established using clinical symptoms, serum thyroxine and TRAb, thyroid ultrasound and orbital computed tomography. Authors of the study amplified TCR beta CDR3 regions from RNA transcripts. The TCR CDR3 was amplified in a first-round RT-PCR using the HTBI primer set. From the multiplex PCR reads, TCRdb called clonotypes with MiXCR, one entry per CDR3 protein. The sample has roughly 500,000 distinct CDR3 sequences, roughly 46% seen once. CDR1 and CDR2 from the germline V gene are SGHRS and YFSETQ. This CDR3 is 14 amino acids long. The trim removed 3 bases at V and 10 bases at J, leaving 11 bases unmatched.

The TCR originated in an adult woman with Graves' disease, either hyperthyroidism or ophthalmopathy (not recorded which). V and J are TRBV5-1 and TRBJ1-1, with 8 bases fitting TRBD1. Source material: peripheral blood or thyroid tissue (not recorded which). Written as DNA, the CDR3 is TGCGCCAGCAGCTCCGGACAGGGAAGTTCCGGAGCTTTCTTT. It is translated as CASSSGQGSSGAFF.